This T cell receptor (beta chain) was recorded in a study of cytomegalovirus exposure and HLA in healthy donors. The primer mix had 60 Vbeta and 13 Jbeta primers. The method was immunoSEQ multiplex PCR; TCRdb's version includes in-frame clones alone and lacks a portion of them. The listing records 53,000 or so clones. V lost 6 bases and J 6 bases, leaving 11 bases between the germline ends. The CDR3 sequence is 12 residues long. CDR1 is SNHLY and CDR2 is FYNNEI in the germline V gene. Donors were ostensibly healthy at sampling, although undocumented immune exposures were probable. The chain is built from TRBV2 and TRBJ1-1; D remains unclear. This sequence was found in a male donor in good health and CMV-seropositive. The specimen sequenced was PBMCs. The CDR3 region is CASRRDAAEAFF. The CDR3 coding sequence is TGTGCCAGCAGGAGGGATGCAGCTGAAGCTTTCTTT.